This T cell receptor (beta chain) was observed in a study of B cell selection in AIRE deficiency. Whole-study results and caveats: In TCRBV usage, CDR3 length and diversity, patient Tconv and Treg cells matched healthy donors. Shorter CDR3s marked shared Treg sequences, biased toward few non-templated insertions.

Regulatory T cells were sorted as CD4+CD25hiCD127low/negative cells. This CDR3 has 15 residues. Unmatched junction bases numbered 2, after V lost 0 bases and J lost 2 bases. CDR1 and CDR2 (germline): SGHRS, YFSETQ. Authors' data handling: Patients' Tregs yielded about 5.6x10^4 distinct TCRbeta sequences; donors' around 8.9x10^4. Sequencing was performed with immunoSEQ multiplex PCR; in TCRdb, only in-frame clones are kept and a portion is missing. That table is the source of V, J and clone size, and D and trimming were worked out from the DNA. This repertoire shows approximately 21,000 clones, 94% found once; its top ten account for around 2%. With respect to this clone: Its antigen is currently unknown.

The sequencing input was Tregs sorted from PBMCs. The receptor was derived from a human donor with AIRE deficiency. The gene calls are TRBV5-1 and TRBJ2-7; 10 nucleotides match TRBD1. The CDR3 is CASSLGGTGAYEQYF. The CDR3 bases are TGCGCCAGCAGCTTGGGCGGGACAGGGGCCTACGAGCAGTACTTC.